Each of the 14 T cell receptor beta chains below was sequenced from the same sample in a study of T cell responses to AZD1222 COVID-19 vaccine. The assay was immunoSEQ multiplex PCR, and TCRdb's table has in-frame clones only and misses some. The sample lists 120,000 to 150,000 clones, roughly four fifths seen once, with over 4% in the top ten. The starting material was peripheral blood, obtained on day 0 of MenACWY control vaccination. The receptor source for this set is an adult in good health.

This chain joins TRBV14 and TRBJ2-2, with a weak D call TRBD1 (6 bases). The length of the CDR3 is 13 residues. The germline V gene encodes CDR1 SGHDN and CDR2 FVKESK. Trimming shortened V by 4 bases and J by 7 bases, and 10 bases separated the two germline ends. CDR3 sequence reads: CASSRQGFGELFF. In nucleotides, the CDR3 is TGTGCCAGCAGCCGGCAGGGGTTCGGGGAGCTGTTTTTT.

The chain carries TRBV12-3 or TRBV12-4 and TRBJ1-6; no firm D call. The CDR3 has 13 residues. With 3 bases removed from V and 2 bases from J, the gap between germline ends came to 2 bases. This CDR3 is CASSFAYNSPLHF. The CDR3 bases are TGTGCCAGCAGTTTCGCCTATAATTCACCCCTCCACTTT.

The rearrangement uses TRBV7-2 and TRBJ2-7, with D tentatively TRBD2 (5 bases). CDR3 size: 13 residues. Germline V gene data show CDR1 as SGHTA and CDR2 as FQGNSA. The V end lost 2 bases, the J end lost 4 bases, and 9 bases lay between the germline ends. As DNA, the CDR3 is TGTGCCAGCAGCTTAAAAGAGGGTTACGAGCAGTACTTC. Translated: CASSLKEGYEQYF.

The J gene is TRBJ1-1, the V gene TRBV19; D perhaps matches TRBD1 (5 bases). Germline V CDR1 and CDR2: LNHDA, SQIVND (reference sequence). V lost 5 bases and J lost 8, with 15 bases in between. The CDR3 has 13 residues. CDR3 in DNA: TGTGCCAGTAGTCAAGGCAGGGTCTTCGAAGCTTTCTTT. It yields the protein CASSQGRVFEAFF.

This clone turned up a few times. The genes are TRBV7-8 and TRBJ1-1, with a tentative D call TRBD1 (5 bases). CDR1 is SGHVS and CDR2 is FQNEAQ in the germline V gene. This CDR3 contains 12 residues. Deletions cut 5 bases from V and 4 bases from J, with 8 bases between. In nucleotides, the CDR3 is TGTGCCAGCAGCCCGGGGGGCACTGAAGCTTTCTTT. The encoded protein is CASSPGGTEAFF.

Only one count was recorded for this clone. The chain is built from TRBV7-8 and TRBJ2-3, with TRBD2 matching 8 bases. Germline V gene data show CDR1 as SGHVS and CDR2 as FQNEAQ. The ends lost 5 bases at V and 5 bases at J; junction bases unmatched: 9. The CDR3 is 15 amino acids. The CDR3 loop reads CASSVGLAGRDTQYF. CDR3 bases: TGTGCCAGCAGCGTCGGACTAGCTGGGAGAGATACGCAGTATTTT.

CDR3 sequence reads: CASSQGVLNSPLHF. The CDR3 DNA is TGTGCCAGCAGCCAAGGGGTTTTGAATTCACCCCTCCACTTT. J is TRBJ1-6 and V is TRBV14, with D unclear. This CDR3 comprises 14 residues. V was shortened by 1 base and J by 7 bases, with 8 bases between the two germline ends. Germline lookup yields CDR1 SGHDN and CDR2 FVKESK.

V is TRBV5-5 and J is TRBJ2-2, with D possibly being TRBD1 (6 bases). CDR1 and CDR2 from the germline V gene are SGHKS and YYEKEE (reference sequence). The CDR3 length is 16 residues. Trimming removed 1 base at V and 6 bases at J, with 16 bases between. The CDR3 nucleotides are TGTGCCAGCAGCTTGTTAGCCCAGGGGTTGGCCGGGGAGCTGTTTTTT. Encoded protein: CASSLLAQGLAGELFF.

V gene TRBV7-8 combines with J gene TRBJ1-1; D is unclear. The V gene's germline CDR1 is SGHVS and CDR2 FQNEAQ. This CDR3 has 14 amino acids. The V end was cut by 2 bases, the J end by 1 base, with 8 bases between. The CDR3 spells CASSLQGRNTEAFF. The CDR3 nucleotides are TGTGCCAGCAGCTTACAAGGACGGAACACTGAAGCTTTCTTT.

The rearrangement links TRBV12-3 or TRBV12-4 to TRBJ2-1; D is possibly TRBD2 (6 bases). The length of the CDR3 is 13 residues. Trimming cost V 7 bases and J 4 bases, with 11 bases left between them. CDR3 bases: TGTGCCAGCACCCTTCGGGGGTACAATGAGCAGTTCTTC. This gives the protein CASTLRGYNEQFF.

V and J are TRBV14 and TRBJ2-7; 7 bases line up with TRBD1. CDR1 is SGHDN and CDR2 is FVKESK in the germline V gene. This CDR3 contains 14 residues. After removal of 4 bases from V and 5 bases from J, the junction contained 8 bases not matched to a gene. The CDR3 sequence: CASSRQGIFNEQYF. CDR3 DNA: TGTGCCAGCAGCCGACAGGGAATTTTCAACGAGCAGTACTTC.

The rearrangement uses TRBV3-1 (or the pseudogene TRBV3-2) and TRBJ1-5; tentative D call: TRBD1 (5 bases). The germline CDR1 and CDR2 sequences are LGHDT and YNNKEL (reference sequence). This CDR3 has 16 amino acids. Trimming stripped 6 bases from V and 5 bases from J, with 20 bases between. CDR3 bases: TGTGCCAGCAGTCAGATCAGGGATCCTGGGGATCAGCCCCAGCATTTT. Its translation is CASSQIRDPGDQPQHF.

CDR3 sequence: CASSLGQGRVAGELFF. Written as DNA, the CDR3 is TGTGCCAGCAGCCTAGGACAAGGGCGAGTAGCCGGGGAGCTGTTTTTT. The genes are TRBV11-1 and TRBJ2-2; TRBD1 might be the D (5 bases). The length of the CDR3 is 16 residues. V was shortened by 5 bases and J by 6 bases, with 19 bases between the two germline ends. The germline V gene has CDR1 SGHAT and CDR2 FQDESV (reference sequence).

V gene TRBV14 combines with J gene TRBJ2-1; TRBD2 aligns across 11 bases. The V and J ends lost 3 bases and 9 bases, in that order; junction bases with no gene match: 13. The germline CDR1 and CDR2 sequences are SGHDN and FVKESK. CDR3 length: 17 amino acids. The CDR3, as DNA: TGTGCCAGCAGCCACCGGGTATTAGCGGGGGGGCGTGCTGAGCAGTTCTTC. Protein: CASSHRVLAGGRAEQFF.